This T cell receptor (beta chain) is drawn from a study of T cell responses to AZD1222 COVID-19 vaccine. Study-wide points: Unmutated variant regions are reportedly the target of nearly half of TCRs that are spike-specific. Just a handful of people given AZD1222 tested seropositive at baseline. Most donors were white British and more were female, and clonal diversity was possibly underestimated.

On this clone itself: Its antigen is as yet unknown.

There are 15 residues in the CDR3. In germline, CDR1 is KGHSH, CDR2 LQKENI. Trimming shortened V by 8 bases and J by 0 bases, and 17 bases separated the two germline ends. Measured with immunoSEQ multiplex PCR; TCRdb has only the in-frame clones, and not every one. Here the sample spans about 140,000 clones, 90% to 95% being singletons. The chain links TRBV18 to TRBJ2-7, with TRBD2 as a possible D gene (5 bases). The sample consisted of peripheral blood, taken 28 days after the second AZD1222 dose. The clonotype comes from an adult who received the AZD1222 COVID-19 vaccine. CDR3: CASQPLALGSYEQYF. The CDR3 DNA reads TGTGCCAGCCAACCTCTAGCATTGGGCTCCTACGAGCAGTACTTC.